The entry below describes one T cell receptor beta chain. This clonotype was observed a few times. What antigen it recognizes has not been identified. Base qualities are not provided; no much larger clone lies one nucleotide away. These data come from a study of low-dose radiotherapy and immunotherapy resistance in tumors (dated by TCRdb to between 2022 and 2023). Study-wide context: In Cohort 1, 0.5 Gy per fraction was delivered every 2 weeks, and a total PTV dose of 6.5 Gy was prescribed. In Cohort 2, 1 Gy per fraction was delivered every two weeks, for a total of 13 Gy over 26 weeks. Eight patients were included in the translational analysis, namely three from the first dose cohort plus the first five from the second dose cohort. Intravenous cyclophosphamide at 200 mg/m2 was administered every two weeks, one day ahead of each radiation and immunotherapy administration. Patients were given nivolumab as a 240 mg flat dose every two weeks and ipilimumab at 1 mg/kg every six weeks, with both drugs delivered intravenously. Randomization of trial participants into treatment groups was not performed. Starting on cycle 1 day 1, patients took 300 mg of aspirin by mouth once daily for four cycles.

Sequencing was carried out with an Illumina HiSeq 2500. Superscript III and a set of TRAV- and TRBV-specific primers were used to synthesize first-strand cDNA, so that both TCRalpha and TCRbeta chains were covered. TCRs were amplified with Phusion for about 22 PCR cycles using a constant-region primer together with the adapter attached to the V primers. The isolated mRNA was amplified using the MessageAmp II aRNA Amplification Kit, with in vitro transcription performed for about 15 hours at 37 degrees C. The Dynabeads mRNA DIRECT Purification Kit was used to isolate the mRNA for TCR sequencing. Indexed Illumina adapters were added in a second Phusion PCR of around 27 cycles, and the PCR products were purified with AMPure XP beads. For the original study's pipeline: Custom Perl scripts were used to pool TCR sequences that encoded the same protein, to remove out-of-frame sequences, and to calculate the abundance of each clonotype. Any TCR sequence backed by just one read was left out of the analysis. Repertoire metrics included Shannon entropy, Gini index, clonality, richness, and frequency of TCRs shared between repertoires. Using fastp trimming at Q25 and MiXCR clonotype assembly, TCRdb reanalyzed the public sequencing data and kept in-frame beta chains. Rows merge per CDR3 protein into single entries with the most common DNA and genes. The V and J calls were determined by TCRdb, not by the authors. Across this sample there are 60,000 to 75,000 distinct CDR3 sequences, with less than 30% seen only once. The ten largest make up 5.5% to 8% of the sample.

Per the publication, the time point label means: before trial treatment. The donors took part in RACIN, a single-arm, phase I, dose-escalation trial that combined nivolumab, ipilimumab, aspirin, low-dose cyclophosphamide and low-dose radiotherapy. Patients with advanced, TIL-negative solid tumors were considered eligible. CDR1 and CDR2, looked up from the germline V gene, are SGHRS and YFSETQ. The junction shows trimming of 3 bases on V and 7 bases on J, plus 17 bases between the germline ends. Reading from cysteine to phenylalanine, the CDR3 counts 16 amino acids. Only the CDR3 part of the read is kept: 48 bases, read in frame from the first base.

The TCR originated in a male donor with rectosigmoid adenocarcinoma. The chain links TRBV5-1 with TRBJ1-6; TRBD1 is a possible D gene, resting on 6 matching bases. The source material was PBMCs, sampled before treatment. The CDR3 region: CASSSGGPRSNSPLHF. The nucleotide sequence is TGCGCCAGCAGCTCCGGGGGGCCTAGATCGAATTCACCCCTCCACTTT.